One and the same sample provided the 15 T cell receptor beta chains below, sequenced in a study of T cells in Graves' hyperthyroidism and ophthalmopathy. Researchers took RNA transcripts and amplified the TCR beta CDR3 regions from them. RT-PCR in the first round (using the HTBI primer set) targeted the TCR CDR3. TCRdb fed the multiplex PCR reads into MiXCR, producing one record per CDR3 protein. The sample consists of roughly 570,000 distinct CDR3 sequences, about 43% of them appearing once. Sequences were obtained from peripheral blood or thyroid tissue (not recorded which). The source of these receptors is a woman younger than 35 with Graves' hyperthyroidism.

The J gene is TRBJ1-2, the V gene TRBV27, with D tentatively TRBD1 (5 bases). The V end was cut by 2 bases, the J end by 3 bases, with 22 bases between. The CDR3 has 18 residues. Germline V CDR1 and CDR2: MNHEY, SMNVEV (reference sequence). CDR3 in amino acids: CASSLPGRGSGIHYGYTF. Here the CDR3 DNA reads TGTGCCAGCAGTTTACCCGGACGGGGGTCGGGGATACACTATGGCTACACCTTC.

This clonotype was counted at least ten times. CDR3 sequence reads: CASSTQDRGNQPQHF. The CDR3 bases are TGCGCCAGCAGCACCCAGGACAGGGGAAATCAGCCCCAGCATTTT. This rearrangement joins TRBV4-1 to TRBJ1-5; 9 bases match TRBD1. The ends lost 5 bases at V and 4 bases at J; junction bases unmatched: 6. CDR3 length equals 15 residues. Germline lookup yields CDR1 MGHRA and CDR2 YSYEKL.

The chain links TRBV7-2 to TRBJ2-5; D possibly matches TRBD1 or TRBD2 (5 bases each). Germline CDR1 is SGHTA and CDR2 is FQGNSA. The CDR3 contains 16 residues. V lost 5 bases to trimming and J lost 5 bases, with 21 bases between them. CDR3 loop: CASSQDGAPGDETQYF. The CDR3 DNA reads as TGTGCCAGCAGCCAAGACGGGGCACCCGGTGATGAGACCCAGTACTTC.

About this clonotype: Its ends do not fully match the called genes, so a read error is possible. V gene TRBV10-3 combines with J gene TRBJ1-3; D ambiguous. The CDR3 runs 15 residues. Germline loops: CDR1 ENHRY, CDR2 SYGVKD. The CDR3 nucleotides read TGTGCGATCAGCCCCGACACAGCCCTCGGAAACACCATATATTTT. Translation: CAISPDTALGNTIYF.

This clonotype was counted many times. The J gene is TRBJ1-1, the V gene TRBV7-2, with D possibly TRBD1 on 5 matching bases. The CDR3 is 14 amino acids. Trimming removed 5 bases from V and 5 bases from J, with 15 bases in between. Germline CDR1 is SGHTA and CDR2 is FQGNSA. The CDR3 DNA follows: TGTGCCAGCAGCGGGGGGAGGGGTGCGACTGAAGCTTTCTTT. Translating gives CASSGGRGATEAFF.

This clonotype has a count of ten or more. The chain is built from TRBV9 and TRBJ1-5, with no clear D. The V gene lost 0 bases and the J gene lost 8 bases, with 3 bases spanning the gap. Per the germline V gene, CDR1 is SGDLS and CDR2 is YYNGEE. The CDR3 is 11 residues long. This CDR3 reads CASSVGEPQHF. CDR3 DNA sequence: TGTGCCAGCAGCGTAGGGGAGCCCCAGCATTTT.

This clonotype was seen a handful of times. The chain has TRBV3-1 and TRBJ1-1; unclear D gene. Trimming cost V 5 bases and J 1 base, with 11 bases left between them. Germline V lookup: CDR1 LGHDT, CDR2 YNNKEL (reference sequence). This CDR3 has 14 residues. The CDR3 loop is CASSARVANTEAFF. The CDR3 DNA is TGTGCCAGCAGCGCCCGAGTTGCGAACACTGAAGCTTTCTTT.

The chain carries TRBV15 and TRBJ2-5; 7 bases are a match to TRBD2. The CDR3 length is 15 residues. From germline, CDR1 is LNHNV and CDR2 YYDKDF (reference sequence). Losses at the gene ends were 1 base for V and 0 bases for J; bases not matched to a gene: 2. The CDR3 protein is CATSRGGTNQETQYF. CDR3 DNA: TGTGCCACCAGCAGAGGGGGGACTAACCAAGAGACCCAGTACTTC.

The chain uses TRBV7-6 and TRBJ1-2, with D maybe TRBD1 (5 bases). V was trimmed by 0 bases and J by 6 bases, leaving 11 bases between them. The CDR3 is 14 residues long. The germline V gene encodes CDR1 SGHVS and CDR2 FNYEAQ. The CDR3 protein is CASSLAGWGHGYTF. Written as DNA, the CDR3 is TGTGCCAGCAGCTTAGCTGGATGGGGCCATGGCTACACCTTC.

Remarks on this clonotype: At one end the junction does not follow the germline gene, possibly because of a read error. The chain couples TRBV5-1 to TRBJ2-7, with TRBD2 matching over 11 bases. The CDR3 extends over 16 amino acids. From germline, CDR1 is SGHRS and CDR2 YFSETQ. DNA of the CDR3: TGCGCCTGCAGCCGCCTTGCGACTAGCGGGGCGTACGAGCAGTACTTC. Translating it yields CACSRLATSGAYEQYF.

This clonotype has ten or more counts. V is TRBV27 and J is TRBJ2-7, with unresolved D. V was pared by 3 bases and J by 5 bases, with 14 bases between. The CDR3 spans 14 residues. Germline CDR1 and CDR2: MNHEY and SMNVEV (reference sequence). The CDR3 protein is CASSLGYGSNEQYF. For the CDR3, the DNA is TGTGCCAGCAGTTTGGGCTACGGTTCCAACGAGCAGTACTTC.

This chain links TRBV29-1 with TRBJ2-7; D might be TRBD1 (7 bases). The germline gives CDR1 SQVTM, CDR2 ANQGSEA. V was clipped by 7 bases and J by 2 bases, with 12 bases between them. The CDR3 has 12 residues. The CDR3 spells CSGGDSTYEQYF. CDR3 DNA sequence: TGCAGCGGGGGGGACAGTACCTACGAGCAGTACTTC.

The chain couples TRBV6-6 to TRBJ2-2; unclear D gene. CDR1 is MNHNY, CDR2 SVGAGI, per germline (reference sequence). Trimming cost V 6 bases and J 5 bases, with 19 bases left between them. This CDR3 has 16 amino acids. CDR3 loop: CASRPPGGVGTGELFF. The CDR3 nucleotides are TGTGCCAGCAGACCCCCCGGCGGAGTGGGGACCGGGGAGCTGTTTTTT.

The chain employs TRBV24-1 and TRBJ2-3; TRBD1 is a possible D gene (5 bases). Deletions cut 4 bases from V and 1 base from J, with 11 bases between. The CDR3 is 15 residues long. From germline, CDR1 is KGHDR and CDR2 SFDVKD. The CDR3 DNA sequence: TGTGCCACCAGTGAACCCGGACACCGCACAGATACGCAGTATTTT. Translating gives CATSEPGHRTDTQYF.

The genes are TRBV28 and TRBJ1-4; 7 nucleotides align to TRBD1. The CDR3 spans 13 residues. The ends lost 7 bases at V and 4 bases at J; junction bases unmatched: 3. Germline lookup yields CDR1 MDHEN and CDR2 SYDVKM. CDR3 sequence: CASKGQINEKLFF. The CDR3 DNA sequence: TGTGCCAGCAAGGGACAGATTAATGAAAAACTGTTTTTT.